This T cell receptor beta chain was retrieved from a study of CD8 T cells in ankylosing spondylitis. Study results and caveats: Matched synovial fluid from ankylosing spondylitis patients was reported to be enriched for disease-linked clones.

V dropped 0 bases and J dropped 5 bases, with 14 bases sitting between them. The CDR3 length is 16 residues. Germline CDR1 and CDR2: MGHRA and YSYEKL. Using its own MiXCR run on the 5' RACE reads, TCRdb lists one record per CDR3 protein. The table has 250,000 or so distinct CDR3 sequences, 18% seen once. Concerning this clonotype itself: As yet, its antigen is unknown.

The sequencing sample was made of blood, either unsorted or a sorted T cell fraction (not recorded which). This sequence joins TRBV4-1 and TRBJ1-5; perhaps TRBD1 as D (6 bases). The clonotype was recovered from a male donor with ankylosing spondylitis or in good health (not recorded which). CDR3 in amino acids: CASSQETYREHQPQHF. CDR3 bases: TGCGCCAGCAGCCAAGAAACATACAGGGAGCATCAGCCCCAGCATTTT.